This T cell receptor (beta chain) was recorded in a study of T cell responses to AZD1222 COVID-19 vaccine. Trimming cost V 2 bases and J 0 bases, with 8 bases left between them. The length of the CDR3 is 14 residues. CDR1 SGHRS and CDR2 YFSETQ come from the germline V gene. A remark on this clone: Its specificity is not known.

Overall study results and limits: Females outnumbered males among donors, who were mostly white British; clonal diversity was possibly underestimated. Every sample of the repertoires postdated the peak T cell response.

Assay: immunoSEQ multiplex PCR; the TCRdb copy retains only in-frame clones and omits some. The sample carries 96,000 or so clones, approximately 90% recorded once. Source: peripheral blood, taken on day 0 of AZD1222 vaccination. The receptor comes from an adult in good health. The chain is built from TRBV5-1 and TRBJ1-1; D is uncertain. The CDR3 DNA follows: TGCGCCAGCAGCTTTCAAGGGATGAACACTGAAGCTTTCTTT. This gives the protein CASSFQGMNTEAFF.